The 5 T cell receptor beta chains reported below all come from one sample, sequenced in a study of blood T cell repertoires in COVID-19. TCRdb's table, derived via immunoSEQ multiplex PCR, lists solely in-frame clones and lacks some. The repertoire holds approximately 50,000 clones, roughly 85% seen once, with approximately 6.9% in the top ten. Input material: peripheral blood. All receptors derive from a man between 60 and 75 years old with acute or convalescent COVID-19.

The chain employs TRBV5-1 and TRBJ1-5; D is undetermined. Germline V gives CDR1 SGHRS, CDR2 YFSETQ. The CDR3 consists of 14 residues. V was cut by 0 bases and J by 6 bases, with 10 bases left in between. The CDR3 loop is CASSLGGEGQPQHF. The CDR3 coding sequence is TGCGCCAGCAGCTTGGGCGGGGAAGGTCAGCCCCAGCATTTT. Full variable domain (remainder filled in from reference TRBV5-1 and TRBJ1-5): KAGVTQTPRYLIKTRGQQVTLSCSPISGHRSVSWYQQTPGQGLQFLFEYFSETQRNKGNFPGRFSGRQFSNSRSEMNVSTLELGDSALYLCASSLGGEGQPQHFGDGTRLSIL.

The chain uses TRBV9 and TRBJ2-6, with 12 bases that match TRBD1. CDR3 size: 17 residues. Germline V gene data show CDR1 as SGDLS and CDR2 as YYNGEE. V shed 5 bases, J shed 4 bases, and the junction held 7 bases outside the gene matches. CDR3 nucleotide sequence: TGTGCCAGCAGGCCGGGACAGGGGGCTCCCGGGGCCAACGTCCTGACTTTC. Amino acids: CASRPGQGAPGANVLTF.

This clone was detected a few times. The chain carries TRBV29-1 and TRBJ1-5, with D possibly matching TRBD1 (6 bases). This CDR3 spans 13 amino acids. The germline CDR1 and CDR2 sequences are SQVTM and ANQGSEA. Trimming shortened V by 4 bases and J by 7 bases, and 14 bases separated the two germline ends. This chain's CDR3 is CSVGGGAGQPQHF. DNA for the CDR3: TGCAGCGTTGGGGGGGGCGCGGGGCAGCCCCAGCATTTT.

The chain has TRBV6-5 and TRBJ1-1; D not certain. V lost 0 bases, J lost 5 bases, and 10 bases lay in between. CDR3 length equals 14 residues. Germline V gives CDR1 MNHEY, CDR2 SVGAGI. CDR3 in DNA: TGTGCCAGCAGTTACTCCGCCTCGCGTACTGAAGCTTTCTTT. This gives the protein CASSYSASRTEAFF.

CDR3 residues: CAIESSGIKGGELFF. The CDR3 nucleotides read TGTGCCATCGAGTCTAGCGGGATCAAGGGCGGGGAGCTGTTTTTT. The chain uses TRBV10-3 and TRBJ2-2, with 9 bases fitting TRBD2. CDR3 size: 15 residues. Germline CDR1 ENHRY, CDR2 SYGVKD. V dropped 8 bases and J dropped 7; count of bases not matched to a gene: 11.